The TCR beta chain described here comes from a study of tumor-infiltrating lymphocytes in primary liver carcinoma. Whole-study findings and limits: For tumor-adjacent and tumor-blood pairs, overlap was less than that seen for tumor region pairs.

As for this clonotype: Its target is not known. One junction end disagrees with the germline gene, perhaps due to a read error.

Co-extraction of both nucleic acids (RNA and DNA) used about 17-33 mg of unsorted bulk tissue. TCR beta cDNA came from around 500 ng total RNA, primed with a constant-region primer. Researchers made the TCR beta libraries by running three nested multiplex PCR rounds with slightly modified ARM-PCR. TCRdb recomputed calls from the multiplex PCR reads with MiXCR, one row per CDR3 protein. Here the sample spans about 64,000 distinct CDR3 sequences, roughly two thirds being singletons. The material sequenced was liver tumor tissue from sampling region 4. As for subset: tumor region T4, right-lateral pole. The receptor's source is a man in his forties or fifties with primary liver carcinoma and hepatitis B virus infection.

CDR3 sequence: CASSPCARSGDMQYF. For the CDR3, the DNA is TGTGCCAGCAGCCCATGTGCGAGATCGGGGGATATGCAGTATTTT. The rearrangement uses TRBV7-8 and TRBJ2-3, with a tentative D call TRBD2 (6 bases). Germline V gives CDR1 SGHVS, CDR2 FQNEAQ. The CDR3 has 15 amino acids. Complete variable domain (other parts from reference TRBV7-8 and TRBJ2-3): GAGVSQSPRYKVAKRGQDVALRCDPISGHVSLFWYQQALGQGPEFLTYFQNEAQLDKSGLPSDRFFAERPEGSVSTLKIQRTQQEDSAVYLCASSPCARSGDMQYFGPGTRLTVL.